A single TCR beta chain is shown here with its context. This entry belongs to a study of blood T cell repertoires in COVID-19. Germline loops: CDR1 ENHRY, CDR2 SYGVKD. The CDR3 is made up of 15 amino acids. V lost 8 bases, J lost 2 bases, and 13 bases lay in between. TCRdb's table, derived via immunoSEQ multiplex PCR, lists solely in-frame clones and lacks some. The sample records about 69,000 clones, approximately 84% being singletons. V is TRBV10-3 and J is TRBJ2-6; D gene unclear. The source material was peripheral blood. The receptor was isolated from a man in his fifties with COVID-19, enrolled during active disease. CDR3 in amino acids: CAIGRLEAGANVLTF. CDR3 DNA sequence: TGTGCCATCGGCCGTCTAGAAGCTGGGGCCAACGTCCTGACTTTC.